What follows describes a single T cell receptor (beta chain). Its matching antigen is unknown. The germline CDR1 and CDR2 sequences are SNHLY and FYNNEI. V lost 7 bases and J 3 bases, leaving 7 bases between the germline ends. The CDR3 contains 12 residues. In the PCR, 60 Vbeta and 13 Jbeta primers were used. Here immunoSEQ multiplex PCR was the method, and the copy in TCRdb shows in-frame clones only, minus some. Of 210,000 or so clones listed, around 78% are singletons. This sample stems from a study of cytomegalovirus exposure and HLA in healthy donors. Overall study findings and caveats: Whilst most TCR sequences proved rare, a subset of public TCRs occurred across many donors. Per a prior analysis, the majority of TCR beta V segments were productive roughly 87% or roughly 30% of the time. Common viral pathogens (according to a later analysis) appeared linked to several of the most significant clusters.

The specimen sequenced was PBMCs. The chain links TRBV2 to TRBJ2-1, with no clear D. The clonotype was recovered from a boy between 5 and 17 years old in good health and CMV-seronegative. The CDR3 loop is CASNTVYNEQFF. CDR3 coding DNA: TGTGCCAGCAACACAGTCTACAATGAGCAGTTCTTC. The whole variable domain, remainder taken from reference TRBV2 and TRBJ2-1, is EPEVTQTPSHQVTQMGQEVILRCVPISNHLYFYWYRQILGQKVEFLVSFYNNEISEKSEIFDDQFSVERPDGSNFTLKIRSTKLEDSAMYFCASNTVYNEQFFGPGTRLTVL.